What follows are 29 T cell receptor beta chains derived from one specimen sequenced in a study of sequential checkpoint blockade in melanoma (dated by TCRdb to between 2018 and 2021). Libraries came from the immunoSEQ multiplex PCR assay. In TCRdb, the immuneACCESS table is reduced to in-frame sequences with V and J assigned. These tables do not hold every clone; where another copy was compared, an unresolved V gene accounts for under half, and the others remain unexplained. A total of around 20,000 clones appear in this sample, almost 85% of them only once. About 9.9% of the sample goes to the ten largest clones. Sample treatment or condition, as interpreted from the label and publication: randomized to nivolumab then ipilimumab (arm A) or the reverse (arm B). Sequences were derived from CD8+ T cells sorted from blood (inferred from file names), sampled from a patient given nivolumab and ipilimumab in sequence. The source of these receptors is a human donor with melanoma.

The chain joins TRBV21-1 to TRBJ2-7; no DNA check was done on the table's D call, TRBD1. TRBV21-1 has pseudogene status. The CDR3 covers 17 residues. The CDR3 bases are TGTGCCAGCACCCTAAAAGAACCAGGGACAAGAGTTTACGAGCAGTACTTC. This gives the protein CASTLKEPGTRVYEQYF.

The sample holds one count of this clone. The chain links TRBV30 to TRBJ1-6; 8 nucleotides line up with TRBD1. Germline V lookup: CDR1 GTSNPN, CDR2 SVGIG (reference sequence). V gave up 2 bases and J gave up 8 bases; unmatched junction bases: 8. This CDR3 contains 15 residues. CDR3 sequence reads: CAWSRQGALYSPLHF. CDR3 nucleotide sequence: TGTGCCTGGAGTAGGCAGGGGGCCTTGTATTCACCCCTCCACTTT.

The chain uses TRBV6-5 and TRBJ2-7; D may be TRBD2 (5 bases). There are 13 residues in the CDR3. V was trimmed by 5 bases and J by 2 bases, leaving 10 bases between them. The germline V gene encodes CDR1 MNHEY and CDR2 SVGAGI. The CDR3 spells CASSSGIPYEQYF. CDR3 bases: TGTGCCAGCAGTAGCGGTATACCCTACGAGCAGTACTTC.

This clone was detected once. This sequence joins TRBV27 and TRBJ1-3; 7 nucleotides align to TRBD1. The CDR3 totals 17 residues. J lost 0 bases, V lost 5 bases, and 10 bases had no gene match. Germline V CDR1 and CDR2: MNHEY, SMNVEV (reference sequence). The CDR3 sequence: CASSPSHRGTSGNTIYF. The CDR3 DNA follows: TGTGCCAGCAGTCCGTCCCACAGGGGCACCTCTGGAAACACCATATATTTT.

This chain links TRBV6-1 with TRBJ1-2; D is unresolved. V lost 6 bases and J lost 8, with 16 bases in between. Germline CDR1 is MNHNS and CDR2 is SASEGT. The CDR3 is 13 residues long. The CDR3 bases are TGTGCCAGCAGGGATTATCTCGGGAGCGGCTACACCTTC. Translating gives CASRDYLGSGYTF.

J is TRBJ2-3 and V is TRBV28; tentatively, D is TRBD2 (6 bases). The V gene's germline CDR1 is MDHEN and CDR2 SYDVKM. The CDR3 has 12 amino acids. V gave up 6 bases and J gave up 8 bases, with 12 bases separating them. The CDR3 coding sequence is TGTGCCAGCAGCTCCCCGACTAGTACGCAGTATTTT. This sequence encodes CASSSPTSTQYF.

The rearrangement links TRBV29-1 to TRBJ2-2; 8 positions agree with TRBD2. Germline assignment: CDR1 SQVTM and CDR2 ANQGSEA. The trim removed 7 bases at V and 2 bases at J, leaving 9 bases unmatched. This CDR3 region has 15 residues. The DNA of the CDR3 is TGCAGCGCTAAGGGCGGGAGGACAAACACCGGGGAGCTGTTTTTT. Amino acid sequence: CSAKGGRTNTGELFF.

This clone was observed a handful of times. This chain uses TRBV2 with TRBJ2-7, with 8 bases that match TRBD2. CDR3 length equals 14 residues. The ends lost 8 bases at V and 4 bases at J; junction bases unmatched: 10. Germline V gives CDR1 SNHLY, CDR2 FYNNEI. DNA for the CDR3: TGTGCCAGCCAAATGAGCGGGAGACTTTACGAGCAGTACTTC. Protein sequence: CASQMSGRLYEQYF.

The chain combines TRBV28 with TRBJ1-5, with 9 bases matching TRBD1. Trimming at V came to 5 bases and at J to 4 bases, leaving 12 bases not matched to a gene. Looked up from germline, CDR1 is MDHEN and CDR2 is SYDVKM. The CDR3 covers 17 residues. The CDR3 loop is CASSTLSTGTGNQPQHF. The CDR3, as DNA: TGTGCCAGCAGTACCCTATCGACTGGGACAGGGAATCAGCCCCAGCATTTT.

This clone was recorded once. The V gene is TRBV6-6, the J gene TRBJ2-7, with 7 bases lining up with TRBD2. Losses at the gene ends were 0 bases for V and 2 bases for J; bases not matched to a gene: 4. Per the germline V gene, CDR1 is MNHNY and CDR2 is SVGAGI (reference sequence). This CDR3 has 15 residues. CDR3 loop: CASSYSTSSAYEQYF. The CDR3 DNA sequence: TGTGCCAGCAGTTACTCGACTAGCAGCGCCTACGAGCAGTACTTC.

J is TRBJ1-3 and V is TRBV15, with D hard to call. This CDR3 has 14 residues. V lost 5 bases to trimming and J lost 4 bases, with 12 bases between them. The germline gives CDR1 LNHNV, CDR2 YYDKDF (reference sequence). CDR3 sequence: CATSPGSGGNTIYF. CDR3 in DNA: TGTGCCACCAGCCCGGGGAGTGGGGGAAACACCATATATTTT.

V usage is TRBV6-1 and J usage is TRBJ2-1, with D tentatively TRBD1 (6 bases). V lost 5 bases, J lost 4 bases, and 15 bases lay in between. Germline lookup yields CDR1 MNHNS and CDR2 SASEGT. CDR3 length: 15 residues. CDR3 protein: CASSSGTNTYNEQFF. DNA for the CDR3: TGTGCCAGCAGTTCCGGGACAAATACATACAATGAGCAGTTCTTC.

This chain joins TRBV6-6 and TRBJ2-5; TRBD1 might be the D (6 bases). Trimming took 9 bases from V and 1 from J, leaving 12 bases between them. This CDR3 has 13 residues. The germline V gene has CDR1 MNHNY and CDR2 SVGAGI (reference sequence). This CDR3 is CASLGQFQETQYF. The CDR3 nucleotides are TGTGCCAGTTTAGGACAGTTCCAAGAGACCCAGTACTTC.

This clone was seen more than once but under ten times. This rearrangement joins TRBV30 to TRBJ2-5, with D possibly being TRBD2 (6 bases). Germline CDR1 is GTSNPN and CDR2 is SVGIG (reference sequence). V gave up 2 bases and J gave up 7 bases, with 17 bases separating them. The CDR3 loop spans 14 amino acids. CDR3 loop: CAWSPTIPRGTQYF. CDR3 DNA: TGTGCCTGGAGTCCGACTATTCCGCGGGGGACCCAGTACTTC.

J is TRBJ2-2 and V is TRBV7-2; 13 bases map to TRBD2. V lost 4 bases and J lost 5; bases outside the gene matches: 13. The germline gives CDR1 SGHTA, CDR2 FQGNSA. The length of the CDR3 is 19 residues. The CDR3 reads CASSSGLAGRRGGTGELFF. In nucleotides, the CDR3 is TGTGCCAGCAGCTCGGGACTAGCGGGGCGCCGTGGAGGTACCGGGGAGCTGTTTTTT.

This sequence joins TRBV5-1 and TRBJ1-1; no firm D call. The V end was cut by 4 bases, the J end by 6 bases, with 13 bases between. Germline-derived CDR1 and CDR2 are SGHRS and YFSETQ. This CDR3 spans 13 amino acids. The CDR3 is CASSPVLRAEAFF. CDR3 nucleotide sequence: TGCGCCAGCAGCCCGGTCCTACGCGCTGAAGCTTTCTTT.

V gene TRBV19 combines with J gene TRBJ2-5; D is perhaps TRBD2 (6 bases). The ends were cut back, 4 bases at V and 5 bases at J, with 17 bases in the middle. The CDR3 runs to 15 residues. CDR1 LNHDA and CDR2 SQIVND come from the germline V gene (reference sequence). CDR3 sequence reads: CASSTSGEKWETQYF. As DNA, the CDR3 is TGTGCCAGTAGTACCTCGGGGGAGAAATGGGAGACCCAGTACTTC.

CDR3 bases: TGCGCCAGCAGCTTGAACGGAGATACGCAGTATTTT. Its protein product is CASSLNGDTQYF. J is TRBJ2-3 and V is TRBV5-1; D ambiguous. There are 12 residues in the CDR3. Germline V gene lookup returns CDR1 SGHRS and CDR2 YFSETQ. V gave up 1 base and J gave up 5 bases, with 5 bases separating them. Variable domain in full (rest from reference TRBV5-1 and TRBJ2-3): KAGVTQTPRYLIKTRGQQVTLSCSPISGHRSVSWYQQTPGQGLQFLFEYFSETQRNKGNFPGRFSGRQFSNSRSEMNVSTLELGDSALYLCASSLNGDTQYFGPGTRLTVL.

The CDR3 DNA reads as TGTGCCAGCAGTCCTCGGACAGGGGGACAGCCCCAGCATTTT. Amino acid sequence: CASSPRTGGQPQHF. This chain joins TRBV28 and TRBJ1-5, with 10 bases identical to TRBD1. The CDR3 loop spans 14 amino acids. The ends lost 5 bases at V and 7 bases at J; junction bases unmatched: 5. Germline V gene sequence: CDR1 MDHEN, CDR2 SYDVKM.

This chain's CDR3 is CASSEVTSSNEQFF. CDR3 DNA: TGCGCCAGCAGCGAAGTAACTAGCTCCAATGAGCAGTTCTTC. The chain links TRBV5-1 to TRBJ2-1; D perhaps matches TRBD2 (6 bases). The germline V gene has CDR1 SGHRS and CDR2 YFSETQ. The length of the CDR3 is 14 residues. Trimming shortened V by 4 bases and J by 6 bases, and 14 bases separated the two germline ends.

On this clone: One end of the junction is discordant with germline, which a read error may explain. The chain carries TRBV7-7 and TRBJ2-5; TRBD1 aligns across 9 bases. The germline V gene has CDR1 SSHAT and CDR2 FNYEAQ (reference sequence). This CDR3 contains 15 residues. The CDR3: CASSETGGAGETQYF. The CDR3 coding sequence is TGTGCTAGCAGCGAAACAGGGGGCGCAGGAGAGACCCAGTACTTC.

This chain connects TRBV19 to TRBJ2-7; a weak D match, TRBD2 (6 bases). Trimming pared 3 bases from V and 1 base from J, leaving 10 bases between. This CDR3 contains 14 residues. Germline CDR1 LNHDA, CDR2 SQIVND (reference sequence). The DNA of the CDR3 is TGTGCCAGTAGTATTAGACTAGTGTCCTACGAGCAGTACTTC. Its translation: CASSIRLVSYEQYF.

DNA for the CDR3: TGTGCCATCAGTGGGGGAGCGAGTGAGACCCAGTACTTC. Translating it yields CAISGGASETQYF. The chain uses TRBV10-3 and TRBJ2-5, with a tentative D call TRBD2 (5 bases). This CDR3 has 13 residues. Looked up from germline, CDR1 is ENHRY and CDR2 is SYGVKD. Trimming left V 4 bases short and J 5 bases short, with 11 bases between.

This clone appeared a few times. This chain's CDR3 is CTSSQGSKKPNTEAFF. The CDR3 DNA is TGCACCAGCAGCCAAGGCTCGAAGAAGCCGAACACTGAAGCTTTCTTT. This chain links TRBV1 with TRBJ1-1. TRBV1 is designated a pseudogene. There are 16 residues in the CDR3.

The chain has TRBV19 and TRBJ2-1; 11 bases line up with TRBD2. CDR3 length equals 16 residues. Trimming at V came to 3 bases and at J to 4 bases, leaving 5 bases not matched to a gene. Germline V lookup: CDR1 LNHDA, CDR2 SQIVND (reference sequence). CDR3 nucleotides: TGTGCCAGTAGTATTTCGGGGACTAGCGGATACAATGAGCAGTTCTTC. Its protein product is CASSISGTSGYNEQFF.

The chain recombines TRBV28 with TRBJ2-1; 7 bases align to TRBD2. V lost 4 bases and J lost 4; bases outside the gene matches: 10. This CDR3 is built from 16 residues. CDR1 is MDHEN and CDR2 is SYDVKM in the germline V gene. The CDR3, as DNA: TGTGCCAGCAGTTCCGCCGGGACTAAATTATACAATGAGCAGTTCTTC. The encoded protein is CASSSAGTKLYNEQFF.

This clone was detected only a few times. The chain joins TRBV16 to TRBJ2-7, with 7 bases lining up with TRBD1. This CDR3 contains 15 residues. V shed 1 base and J 3 bases; nucleotides not matched to a gene: 6. Germline CDR1 reads KGHSY; CDR2 reads FQNENV. The CDR3 nucleotides read TGTGCCAGCAGCCAATGGCCACAGGGGTACTACGAGCAGTACTTC. This encodes CASSQWPQGYYEQYF.

J is TRBJ1-5 and V is TRBV28; 7 bases agree with TRBD1. Germline CDR1 and CDR2: MDHEN and SYDVKM. The ends lost 6 bases at V and 0 bases at J; junction bases unmatched: 11. The CDR3 loop spans 17 amino acids. CDR3 protein: CASSSIRDRDSNQPQHF. CDR3 sequence (DNA): TGTGCCAGCAGCTCCATCCGGGACAGAGATAGCAATCAGCCCCAGCATTTT.

V and J are TRBV7-8 and TRBJ2-1; 7 bases are a match to TRBD1. CDR1 is SGHVS and CDR2 is FQNEAQ in the germline V gene. V shed 3 bases, J shed 4 bases, and the junction held 3 bases outside the gene matches. This CDR3 comprises 14 residues. In DNA, the CDR3 is TGTGCCAGCAGCTTCGCACAGGGGTACAATGAGCAGTTCTTC. The encoded protein is CASSFAQGYNEQFF.